This record concerns one T cell receptor (beta chain) sequence. The antigen remains undetermined. This record comes from a study of cytomegalovirus exposure and HLA in healthy donors. CDR3 length equals 16 residues. The V and J ends lost 6 bases and 3 bases respectively, with 15 bases between them. From germline, CDR1 is LNHDA and CDR2 SQIVND (reference sequence). Study-level results: The finding came from a later analysis; first-cohort TCR clusters tended to co-occur in the 120 or so validation repertoires.

The data were produced by immunoSEQ multiplex PCR, yet TCRdb's version contains in-frame clones alone and is incomplete. The sample lists 76,000 or so clones, 94% occurring once. This chain connects TRBV19 to TRBJ1-6, with D possibly TRBD1 on 6 matching bases. The TCR originated in a woman younger than 30 in good health and CMV-seronegative. Sequencing was performed on PBMCs. The CDR3 sequence is CASRKGGNGYNSPLHF. The CDR3 DNA reads TGTGCCAGTAGGAAGGGGGGGAACGGCTATAATTCACCCCTCCACTTT.